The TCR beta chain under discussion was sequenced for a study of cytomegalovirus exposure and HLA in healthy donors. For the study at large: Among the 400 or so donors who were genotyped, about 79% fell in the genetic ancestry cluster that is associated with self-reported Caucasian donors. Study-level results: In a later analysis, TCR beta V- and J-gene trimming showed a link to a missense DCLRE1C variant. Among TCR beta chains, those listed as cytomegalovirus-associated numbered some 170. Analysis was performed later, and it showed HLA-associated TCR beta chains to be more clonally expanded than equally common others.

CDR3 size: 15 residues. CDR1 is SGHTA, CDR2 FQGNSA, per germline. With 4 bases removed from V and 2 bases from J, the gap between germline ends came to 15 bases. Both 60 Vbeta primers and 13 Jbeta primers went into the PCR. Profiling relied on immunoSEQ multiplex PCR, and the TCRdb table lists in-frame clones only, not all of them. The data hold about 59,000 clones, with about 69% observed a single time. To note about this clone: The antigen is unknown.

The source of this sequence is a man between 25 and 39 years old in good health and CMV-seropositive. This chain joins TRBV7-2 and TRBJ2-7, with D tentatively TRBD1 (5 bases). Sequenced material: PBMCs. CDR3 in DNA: TGTGCCAGCAGCTCGAAGGACACCAGAGCCTACGAGCAGTACTTC. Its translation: CASSSKDTRAYEQYF. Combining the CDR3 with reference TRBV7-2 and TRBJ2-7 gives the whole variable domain GAGVSQSPSNKVTEKGKDVELRCDPISGHTALYWYRQSLGQGLEFLIYFQGNSAPDKSGLPSDRFSAERTGGSVSTLTIQRTQQEDSAVYLCASSSKDTRAYEQYFGPGTRLTVT.